This note documents a single T cell receptor (beta chain) sequence. The antigen remains unidentified. This specimen belongs to a study of blood T cells in healthy people across ages. For the second PCR, which ran for 7 to 11 cycles, a sample-barcoded 5' primer and a J-beta primer mix were used. One entry per CDR3 protein, called by TCRdb with MiXCR from the 5' RACE reads. This sample has around 820,000 distinct CDR3 sequences, with around 25% found just once. Between the trimmed V and J ends, which lost 0 bases and 0 bases, there was a span of 12 bases. There are 16 residues in the CDR3. CDR1 is LGHNA and CDR2 is YSLEER in the germline V gene. Findings and caveats of the study: Relative to aged donors, long-lived donors carried more naive CD4+ cells and displayed higher diversity.

The sample also formed part of further work on T cells of mothers and their children. That work adds: Donation involved a few healthy Caucasian mothers and the six children that they had. In cDNA synthesis, all of the extracted RNA was used at around 1.4 ug per 15 ul.

This sequence originates from a boy between 5 and 17 years old in good health. The sample comprised blood. The V gene is TRBV4-3, the J gene TRBJ2-7; the D is unclear. CDR3 DNA sequence: TGCGCCAGCAGCCAAGATTCGCTCGGCAGCTCCTACGAGCAGTACTTC. It specifies CASSQDSLGSSYEQYF.